This T cell receptor (beta chain) was found in a study of blood T cells in healthy people across ages. The donors, healthy Caucasians from Russia, were aged about 6 to 90. A minimum of 7 million PBMCs was isolated per sample. Total RNA, at least 5.5 micrograms per sample, came from PBMCs. Then a second PCR, running roughly 7 to 11 cycles, was carried out with a sample-barcoded 5' primer and a J-beta primer mix. MiXCR, applied by TCRdb to the 5' RACE reads, yields one record per CDR3 protein. The sample has 1.5 million to 2 million distinct CDR3 sequences; about two fifths are singletons. CDR3 size: 15 residues. V was clipped by 1 base and J by 0 bases, with 9 bases between them. Germline CDR1 and CDR2: LGHNA and YSLEER. This clonotype has more than one count but fewer than ten. Its antigen is currently unknown. Study-wide results and caveats: In older individuals, TCR beta diversity per million T cells was lower, falling roughly linearly with age.

The sequenced material came from blood. The clonotype was recovered from a human donor in good health. This chain links TRBV4-3 with TRBJ2-5; D gene ambiguous. As DNA, the CDR3 is TGCGCCAGCAGCCAAGGTCGGGCGTACCAAGAGACCCAGTACTTC. It yields the protein CASSQGRAYQETQYF.